Listed below are T cell receptor beta chains from one sample, sequenced in a study of T-cell reconstitution after alpha-beta-depleted transplantation in children. TCRdb fed the PCR reads into MiXCR, producing one record per CDR3 protein. The sample has about 440,000 distinct CDR3 sequences; around 46% are singletons. The source material was PBMCs, sampled before TCRalphabeta/CD19-depleted stem cell transplant. Every receptor here comes from a girl aged 2 to 10 with aplastic anemia, due to receive a stem cell transplant. CDR3s include the opening cysteine and the closing phenylalanine or tryptophan. A D gene is named only where the DNA matches it firmly. Size tells how often a clone was seen (once, few, many) or the class of an expanded clone, and some rows leave it out.

clone_size j_call v_call d_call cdr3_nt cdr3_aa
few TRBJ2-1 TRBV7-9 - TGTGCCAGCAGCTTCGGTTACGATGAGCAGTTCTTC CASSFGYDEQFF
- TRBJ2-7 TRBV7-9 - TGTGCCAGCAGCTTAAGCCAAGGCGAGCAGTACTTC CASSLSQGEQYF
many TRBJ2-1 TRBV29-1 - TGCAGCGTTGAACGGAGCAATGAGCAGTTCTTC CSVERSNEQFF
few TRBJ2-7 TRBV6-7 - TGTGGGGAAACCGGACTGAGGACCTACGAGCAGTACTTC CGETGLRTYEQYF
many TRBJ1-1 TRBV29-1 - TGCAGCGCTATACAGGGCGGGCCTGAAGCTTTCTTT CSAIQGGPEAFF
few TRBJ2-1 TRBV13 - TGTGCCAGCAGCTCCGGACCCAGTGGGCGGGATGAGCAGTTCTTC CASSSGPSGRDEQFF
many TRBJ2-1 TRBV7-9 TRBD2 TGTGCCAGCAGCGGGCCGGGGACTAGCTTTAATGAGCAGTTCTTC CASSGPGTSFNEQFF
- TRBJ2-7 TRBV28 TRBD1 TGTGCCAGCAGTTTCCCCAGGGGGCGTCTAGCTTCCTACGAGCAGTACTTC CASSFPRGRLASYEQYF
few TRBJ1-1 TRBV20-1 - TGCAGTGCTAAACCCGACGCCAGGGCGGCTGAAGCTTTCTTT CSAKPDARAAEAFF
- TRBJ2-2 TRBV29-1 - TGCAGCGTTGGACTGGGGGGACCGAACACCGGGGAGCTGTTTTTT CSVGLGGPNTGELFF
- TRBJ2-3 TRBV20-1 - TGCAGTGCGGGAGAGAAGCGGGCCTTGGTTCAATCGCAGTATTTT CSAGEKRALVQSQYF
many TRBJ2-1 TRBV18 TRBD2 TGTGCCAGCTCACCACCTTCCTTTAATAGGACTAGCGGGAGGGCTAGCTCCTACAATGAGCAGTTCTTC CASSPPSFNRTSGRASSYNEQFF
- TRBJ2-3 TRBV20-1 - TGCAGTGCCGACGAATTACGAGATACGCAGTATTTT CSADELRDTQYF
- TRBJ2-3 TRBV20-1 TRBD2 TGCAGTGCTAGACGGACTAGCGGAGATACGCAGTATTTT CSARRTSGDTQYF
- TRBJ2-2 TRBV5-1 - TGCGCCAGCAGCTCTGGACAGACCGGGGAGCTGTTTTTT CASSSGQTGELFF
many TRBJ2-1 TRBV7-6 TRBD2 TGTGCCAGCAGCTTAGGAGCGGGAGTCTACAATGAGCAGTTCTTC CASSLGAGVYNEQFF
many TRBJ2-5 TRBV11-2 - TGTGCCAGCAGCTTGGCCGTTACGGGGCAAGAGACCCAGTACTTC CASSLAVTGQETQYF
- TRBJ2-3 TRBV29-1 TRBD2 TGCAGCGTTGCCGTAGCGGGAGGGGTAGATACGCAGTATTTT CSVAVAGGVDTQYF